This T cell receptor beta chain was captured by sequencing in a study of blood T cell repertoires in COVID-19 (dated by TCRdb to 2019 to 2021). Looking at the study overall: Samples from collaborators originated in the United States, Italy and Spain and spanned both the acute and convalescent phases of COVID-19. The prospective study material was composed of cDNA or gDNA derived from T cells, B-cell-depleted T cells, or PBMCs. The dataset comprised deeply sampled blood TCRbeta repertoires from subjects exposed to, actively infected with, or recovered from COVID-19. The repertoires were released in a freely available public database meant as a resource for research on the immune response to SARS-CoV-2. Samples came from the ongoing ImmuneRACE study (first 160 participants) plus 1,254 subjects from 6 global collaborators. The sample metadata nearly always contained a de-identified subject ID, COVID-19 status, age in years and sex. Where available, HLA class I and class II types were taken from metadata supplied by the sample provider and were not determined by assay-based typing. Study-wide conclusions, independent of this receptor: The amount of clinical and demographic metadata varied by source and participant and was provided uncurated.

Remarks on this clone: Its antigen is still unknown. There are no base qualities to consult, and no much larger clone falls within one base.

The immunoSEQ Assay, a bias-controlled multiplex PCR, was used to amplify TCRbeta CDR3 regions from genomic DNA. Per the original workflow: The number of nucleated cells in each sample was estimated by amplification of reference gene primers within the assay. To quantify the absolute abundance of each unique TCRbeta CDR3 rearrangement, sequence reads were collapsed and filtered. For each sample, productive Simpson clonality was calculated as the square root of Simpson's diversity index over productive rearrangements. The table was pulled from immuneACCESS by TCRdb, which kept in-frame rearrangements only. Such tables lose some clones; where checked, under half of the loss comes from unresolved V genes, and the rest has no known cause. V and J calls and clone size are given by that table; D and trimming were obtained from the DNA. Present in this sample are under 200,000 clones, around 80% of which were seen just once. Under 9.5% of the sample lies in the top ten.

Enrolling through a virtual design, the prospective study's participants ranged in age from roughly 18 to 89 years and lived across 24 United States geographic areas. In the prospective study, cohorts were assigned on the basis of participant-reported clinical history obtained from a screening survey and a study questionnaire. For ImmuneRACE Cohort 3, a participant was defined as recovered based on two consecutive negative NP/OP PCR tests, clearance by a healthcare professional, or resolution of symptoms. Each participant in the prospective study had whole blood, serum and a nasopharyngeal or oropharyngeal swab collected by mobile phlebotomists. Participants in the prospective study had the option to provide additional blood draws and questionnaires over a 2-month period. Before DNA extraction, prospective study blood samples were shipped either frozen or at room temperature. The CDR3 starts with the cysteine, ends with the phenylalanine, and has 14 residues. Only CDR3 DNA remains: 42 bases, in frame from the first base. The V end loses 1 base and the J end loses 7 bases, and a stretch of 13 bases separates them. CDR1 and CDR2 were assigned from the germline V gene as MGHRA and YSYEKL.

The specimen was PBMCs or T cells enriched from blood (not recorded which). This TCR derives from a man aged 45 to 65 who had recovered from COVID-19. The chain is encoded by TRBV4-1 joined to TRBJ2-5, and TRBD2 may be the D gene, going by 5 matching bases. At the DNA level, the sequence is TGCGCCAGCAGCCAAGTGGGTAGGGCGGGGACCCAGTACTTC. Translated, it gives CASSQVGRAGTQYF.